The clone carrying this TCR beta chain showed up just a few times. The target antigen is unknown. The sample originates from a study of response to subunit inactivated influenza vaccine. TCRdb processed the RT-PCR reads anew with MiXCR; each CDR3 protein has one entry. The sample shows about 650,000 distinct CDR3 sequences, approximately 14% of them seen only once. There are 15 residues in the CDR3. Trimming cost V 6 bases and J 3 bases; bases outside gene matches: 6. Germline lookup yields CDR1 DFQATT and CDR2 SNEGSKA (reference sequence). The study's findings and limits: After each seasonal influenza vaccination, few new T cells are recruited, the authors suggested.

Specimen: PBMCs from blood, collected roughly 13 days after vaccination. This receptor was taken from a man aged 45-60 years who received an inactivated influenza vaccine. The chain links TRBV20-1 to TRBJ2-7, with 15 bases identical to TRBD2. In DNA, the CDR3 is TGCAGTGCCGGGACTAGCGGGGGGCCAGTCTACGAGCAGTACTTC. It translates to CSAGTSGGPVYEQYF.